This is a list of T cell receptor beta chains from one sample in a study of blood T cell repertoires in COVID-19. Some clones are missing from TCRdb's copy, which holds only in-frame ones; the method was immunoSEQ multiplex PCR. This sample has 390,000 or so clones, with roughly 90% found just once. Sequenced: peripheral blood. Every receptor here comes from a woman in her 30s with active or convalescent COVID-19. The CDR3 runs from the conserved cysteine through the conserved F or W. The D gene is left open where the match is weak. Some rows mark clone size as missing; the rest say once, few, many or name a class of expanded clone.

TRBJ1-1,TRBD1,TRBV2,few,TGTGCCAGCAGTGGGGTAACAGGGGGCTTGGCGAACACTGAAGCTTTCTTT,CASSGVTGGLANTEAFF
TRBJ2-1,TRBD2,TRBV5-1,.,TGCGCCAGCAGCCCAACATTTAGCGGGATGGCCTACAATGAGCAGTTCTTC,CASSPTFSGMAYNEQFF
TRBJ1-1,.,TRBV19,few,TGTGCCAGTAGTATCAGGCAAGAAGCTTTCTTT,CASSIRQEAFF
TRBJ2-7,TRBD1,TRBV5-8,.,TGTGCCAGCAGCGCACCGGGACAGGGGTTCTACGAGCAGTACTTC,CASSAPGQGFYEQYF
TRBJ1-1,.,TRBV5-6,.,TGTGCCAGCAGCTTGGTGGGGGGAATAATGAACACTGAAGCTTTCTTT,CASSLVGGIMNTEAFF
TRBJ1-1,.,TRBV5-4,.,TGTGCCAGCAGCTTATCCTCAGCTAGGGGCGGTACTGAAGCTTTCTTT,CASSLSSARGGTEAFF
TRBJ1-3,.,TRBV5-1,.,TGCGCCAGCAGCGAAGGACAGCTTCTCTCTGGAAACACCATATATTTT,CASSEGQLLSGNTIYF
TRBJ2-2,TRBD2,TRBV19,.,TGTGCCAGTAGTACTAGCGGGAACACCGGGGAGCTGTTTTTT,CASSTSGNTGELFF
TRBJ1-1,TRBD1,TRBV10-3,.,TGTGCCATCAGCGAAACAGGGGGCACTGAAGCTTTCTTT,CAISETGGTEAFF
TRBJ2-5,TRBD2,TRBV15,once,TGTGCCACCAGCAGAGAATATAGCGGGAGGGCCCCCACCAAAGAGACCCAGTACTTC,CATSREYSGRAPTKETQYF
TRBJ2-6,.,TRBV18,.,TGTGCCAGCCGGGGTTACATCCCGAGCTCTGGGGCCAACGTCCTGACTTTC,CASRGYIPSSGANVLTF
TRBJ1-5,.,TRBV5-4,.,TGTGCCAGCAGCTTGGTGCGGCAGATTTCCAATCAGCCCCAGCATTTT,CASSLVRQISNQPQHF
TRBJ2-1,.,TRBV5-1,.,TGCGCCAGCAGCTCCGGAGGCTACAATGAGCAGTTCTTC,CASSSGGYNEQFF
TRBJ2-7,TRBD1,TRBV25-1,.,TGTGCCAGCAGTCAGGGACAGGGGGCGTACGAGCAGTACTTC,CASSQGQGAYEQYF
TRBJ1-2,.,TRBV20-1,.,TGCAGTGCTAGTCTTTTGTCGGGCTACACCTTC,CSASLLSGYTF
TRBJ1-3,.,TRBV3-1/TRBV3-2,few,TGTGCCAGCAGCCCCCGCGGGGGTGGAAACACCATATATTTT,CASSPRGGGNTIYF
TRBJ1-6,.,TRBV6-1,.,TGTGCCAGCAGTGAAGTTTGGAAGGGGCCCTCTAATTCACCCCTCCACTTT,CASSEVWKGPSNSPLHF
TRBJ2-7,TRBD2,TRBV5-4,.,TGTGCCAGCAGCCTGGGACTAGATTTGGACGAGCAGTACTTC,CASSLGLDLDEQYF
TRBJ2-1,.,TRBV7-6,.,TGTGCCAGCAGCTTTTTAGCGGACTCCTACAATGAGCAGTTCTTC,CASSFLADSYNEQFF
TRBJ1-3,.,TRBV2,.,TGTGCCAGCAGGACGGGGAGGGTACTCTCTGGAAACACCATATATTTT,CASRTGRVLSGNTIYF
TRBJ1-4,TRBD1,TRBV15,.,TGTGCCACCAGCGCCGGGACAGGGGAAAATGAAAAACTGTTTTTT,CATSAGTGENEKLFF
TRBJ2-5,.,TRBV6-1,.,TGTGCCAGCAGTGAACAGGGGGGAGTGGAGACCCAGTACTTC,CASSEQGGVETQYF
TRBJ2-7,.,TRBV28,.,TGTGCCAGCAGTTCGAATCCTATTCGATCCTACGAGCAGTACTTC,CASSSNPIRSYEQYF
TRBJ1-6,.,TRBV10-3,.,TGTGCCACAGCTCTGCTTTCGGCGGATTCACCCCTCCACTTT,CATALLSADSPLHF
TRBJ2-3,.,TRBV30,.,TGTGCCTGGAGTTTACAGGTTTTCACAGATACGCAGTATTTT,CAWSLQVFTDTQYF
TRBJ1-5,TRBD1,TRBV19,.,TGTGCCAGTAGTAGACGGACAGGGGCGCTTGCCAATCAGCCCCAGCATTTT,CASSRRTGALANQPQHF
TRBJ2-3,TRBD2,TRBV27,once,TGTGCCAGCAGCCTTAGCGGGAGGGAAGATACGCAGTATTTT,CASSLSGREDTQYF
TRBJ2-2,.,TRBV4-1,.,TGCACCAGCAGCAGGGGGAACACCGGGGAGCTGTTTTTT,CTSSRGNTGELFF
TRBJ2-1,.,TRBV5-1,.,TGCGCCAGCAGCCTGGTAGGCGAGGGAAACAATGAGCAGTTCTTC,CASSLVGEGNNEQFF
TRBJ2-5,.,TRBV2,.,TGTGCCAGCAGTCCACCCGGGGGTCTGGGGGAGACCCAGTACTTC,CASSPPGGLGETQYF
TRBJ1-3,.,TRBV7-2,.,TGTGCCAGCAGCGGCTACGCGGGGGGGCAGGGAAACACCATATATTTT,CASSGYAGGQGNTIYF
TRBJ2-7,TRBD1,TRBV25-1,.,TGTGCCAGCAGCCCAGGGGGTTGGTACGAGCAGTACTTC,CASSPGGWYEQYF
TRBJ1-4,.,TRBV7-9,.,TGTGCCAGCAGCCCCCAGGACTCAACTAATGAAAAACTGTTTTTT,CASSPQDSTNEKLFF
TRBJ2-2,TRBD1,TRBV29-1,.,TGCAGCGGGACAGGGACTCACACCGGGGAGCTGTTTTTT,CSGTGTHTGELFF
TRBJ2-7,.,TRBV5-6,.,TGTGCCAGCAGCTTGGGTGAGCTTACCTACGAGCAGTACTTC,CASSLGELTYEQYF
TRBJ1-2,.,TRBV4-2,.,TGTGCCAGCAGCCAAGATCTTTACGGGGAGAGCTATGGCTACACCTTC,CASSQDLYGESYGYTF
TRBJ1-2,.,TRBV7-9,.,TGTGCCAGCAGCCACGTCCTCGGCTATGGCTACACCTTC,CASSHVLGYGYTF
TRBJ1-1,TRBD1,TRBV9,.,TGTGCCAGCAGCTCTCGGACAGGGTTGACTGAAGCTTTCTTT,CASSSRTGLTEAFF